This T cell receptor beta chain comes out of a study of blood T cells in healthy people across ages. Study findings and constraints: From one million sequenced T cells, diversity estimates were lower bounds.

The CDR3 loop spans 15 amino acids. The germline CDR1 and CDR2 sequences are SGHVS and FQNEAQ. V trimming: 5 bases; J trimming: 3 bases; junction bases outside the gene matches: 9. As regards this clonotype: Its antigen is not known.

Primed by a sample-barcoded 5' primer and a J-beta primer mix, a second PCR proceeded for 7 to 11 cycles. Every cDNA molecule carried a tag from a template-switch adaptor bearing 12 random nucleotides. TCRdb called the 5' RACE reads again in MiXCR, with one record for every CDR3 protein. Among approximately 290,000 distinct CDR3 sequences, around 30% were seen once, and the ten largest hold roughly 28%. At least 5.5 micrograms of total RNA were extracted per sample. This clonotype originated in a woman between 65 and 79 years old in good health. The chain links TRBV7-8 to TRBJ2-5; TRBD1 matches at 7 bases. The sequenced material came from blood. As DNA, the CDR3 is TGTGCCAGCAGCCCCCGGGACAGAAGCAAAGAGACCCAGTACTTC. Its translation is CASSPRDRSKETQYF.